This T cell receptor beta chain is from a study of blood T cell repertoires in COVID-19. Study context: Sites in the United States, Italy and Spain provided acute and convalescent COVID-19 samples.

CDR3 length: 16 residues. The germline CDR1 and CDR2 sequences are SNHLY and FYNNEI. Trimming at V came to 5 bases and at J to 6 bases, leaving 7 bases not matched to a gene. In the original workflow: Amplifying reference gene primers gave estimates of nucleated cell counts. The repertoire was sequenced with immunoSEQ multiplex PCR; TCRdb's copy has only in-frame clones and lacks some. The D gene and trimming were derived from the DNA, and the V and J assignments and clone size from that table. The table records about 120,000 clones, 85% of them present only once. This clonotype was sampled from an elderly man with active or convalescent COVID-19. The chain carries TRBV2 and TRBJ1-6, with TRBD1 identical over 10 bases. The sequencing sample was made of peripheral blood. DNA for the CDR3: TGTGCCAGCAGTCCCCTCGACAGGGGGCTTAATTCACCCCTCCACTTT. It specifies CASSPLDRGLNSPLHF.